This T cell receptor beta chain was profiled in a study of T cells in Graves' hyperthyroidism and ophthalmopathy. Broader study findings: In simple terms, a model built on 13 V-J features told ophthalmopathy apart from stable hyperthyroidism. With a median lead of around 6.7 months before onset, the model predicted ophthalmopathy.

RNA transcripts gave rise to amplified TCR beta CDR3 regions. RT-PCR in the first round (using the HTBI primer set) targeted the TCR CDR3. TCRdb reprocessed the multiplex PCR reads via MiXCR and lists one record per CDR3 protein. The sample contains about half a million distinct CDR3 sequences, about 20% of which appear only once. This clonotype has a handful of counts. Its target is not known. The cohort's ophthalmopathy patients, a group with duration under 3 months, had a Clinical Activity Score of at least 3 and a NOSPECS grade of at least 4. CDR1 DFQATT and CDR2 SNEGSKA come from the germline V gene (reference sequence). The V segment lost 5 bases and the J segment 8 bases; nucleotides outside the gene matches: 16. This CDR3 is built from 16 residues.

The receptor comes from a woman in her sixties or seventies with Graves' ophthalmopathy. The rearrangement uses TRBV20-1 and TRBJ2-1; 9 bases agree with TRBD2. The sequenced sample consisted of blood. The CDR3 reads CSAPDFLAGDQDEQFF. The CDR3 bases are TGCAGTGCTCCCGACTTCTTAGCGGGAGATCAGGATGAGCAGTTCTTC.